The clone carrying this T cell receptor (beta chain) was found once. This entry is derived from a study of T cells in localized non-small cell lung cancer. Using immunoSEQ multiplex PCR, the repertoire was profiled, and TCRdb retains in-frame clones only, with some absent. This repertoire shows 30,000 to 45,000 clones, around 90% found once; its top ten account for around 7%. CDR1 is MNHEY, CDR2 SMNVEV, per germline (reference sequence). This CDR3 has 15 residues. V lost 6 bases and J lost 3; bases outside the gene matches: 7. This sequence joins TRBV27 and TRBJ2-2; 7 bases align to TRBD1. The source of this sequence is a female donor aged 60 or older with stage I lung adenocarcinoma. Sample: peripheral blood, taken before any cancer treatment. The CDR3 reads CASRRGLGDTGELFF. In DNA, the CDR3 is TGTGCCAGCAGGAGGGGGCTCGGAGACACCGGGGAGCTGTTTTTT.